A single sample gave rise to the 15 T cell receptor beta chains below, sequenced in a study of PD-1 blockade in mismatch repair-deficient tumors. The repertoire was sequenced with immunoSEQ multiplex PCR; TCRdb's copy has only in-frame clones and lacks some. The sample contains 75,000 to 80,000 clones, roughly 80% of which appear only once. This specimen was peripheral blood, taken 44 weeks after starting pembrolizumab. The receptor source for this set is an adult with mismatch repair-deficient cancer.

This chain uses TRBV7-8 with TRBJ2-1; 9 bases agree with TRBD2. V shed 5 bases, J shed 4 bases, and the junction held 12 bases outside the gene matches. The CDR3 has 17 amino acids. From germline, CDR1 is SGHVS and CDR2 FQNEAQ. CDR3 protein: CASSQYRLAERYNEQFF. In DNA form, the CDR3 reads TGTGCCAGCAGCCAATATAGACTAGCGGAGAGGTACAATGAGCAGTTCTTC. Combining the CDR3 with reference TRBV7-8 and TRBJ2-1 gives the whole variable domain GAGVSQSPRYKVAKRGQDVALRCDPISGHVSLFWYQQALGQGPEFLTYFQNEAQLDKSGLPSDRFFAERPEGSVSTLKIQRTQQEDSAVYLCASSQYRLAERYNEQFFGPGTRLTVL.

This chain links TRBV7-9 with TRBJ2-1; D not certain. V gave up 1 base and J gave up 1 base, with 5 bases separating them. Germline-derived CDR1 and CDR2 are SEHNR and FQNEAQ (reference sequence). This CDR3 spans 14 amino acids. CDR3 nucleotide sequence: TGTGCCAGCAGCTTAGAGCTGTCCTACAATGAGCAGTTCTTC. It encodes CASSLELSYNEQFF.

The gene calls are TRBV5-4 and TRBJ1-1; no clear D gene. Trimming removed 4 bases from V and 1 base from J, with 11 bases in between. This CDR3 is built from 14 residues. CDR1 SGHNT and CDR2 YYREEE come from the germline V gene (reference sequence). The CDR3 DNA reads TGTGCCAGCAGCCCCAGTATAAGGAACACTGAAGCTTTCTTT. Protein sequence: CASSPSIRNTEAFF.

This clone was counted a few times. This CDR3 reads CASSPFEGTLEDTQYF. The CDR3 DNA reads TGTGCCAGTAGCCCGTTCGAGGGGACCCTTGAGGATACGCAGTATTTT. V usage is TRBV19 and J usage is TRBJ2-3, with D perhaps being TRBD1 or TRBD2 (5 bases each). Germline V gene lookup returns CDR1 LNHDA and CDR2 SQIVND (reference sequence). This CDR3 region has 16 residues. Trimming removed 6 bases at V and 6 bases at J, with 22 bases between.

This chain connects TRBV7-9 to TRBJ2-1; TRBD2 matches at 11 bases. CDR3 length: 15 amino acids. V shed 8 bases and J 2 bases; nucleotides not matched to a gene: 5. Germline-derived CDR1 and CDR2 are SEHNR and FQNEAQ (reference sequence). The CDR3 reads CASGGTSGTYNEQFF. The CDR3 nucleotides read TGTGCCAGCGGGGGGACTAGCGGTACCTACAATGAGCAGTTCTTC.

This chain joins TRBV7-9 and TRBJ1-4; the D gene is possibly TRBD1 (6 bases). Trimming pared 5 bases from V and 8 bases from J, leaving 15 bases between. The CDR3 covers 14 residues. Germline CDR1 and CDR2: SEHNR and FQNEAQ (reference sequence). CDR3 loop: CASSPQGGNEKLFF. DNA for the CDR3: TGTGCCAGCAGCCCACAGGGAGGTAACGAAAAACTGTTTTTT.

The V gene is TRBV2, the J gene TRBJ1-4, with D tentatively TRBD1 (5 bases). The CDR3 length is 13 residues. Trimming took 6 bases from V and 5 from J, leaving 10 bases between them. From germline, CDR1 is SNHLY and CDR2 FYNNEI. The CDR3 nucleotides are TGTGCCAGCAGCCGGGACGGGAATGAAAAACTGTTTTTT. Its translation is CASSRDGNEKLFF.

The rearrangement joins TRBV6-1 to TRBJ1-5; D is ambiguous. Trimming pared 0 bases from V and 6 bases from J, leaving 21 bases between. CDR1 MNHNS and CDR2 SASEGT come from the germline V gene. The CDR3 totals 18 residues. The CDR3 spells CASSEARRVRQEGQPQHF. The CDR3 bases are TGTGCCAGCAGTGAAGCGCGTCGGGTTAGACAAGAAGGTCAGCCCCAGCATTTT.

DNA for the CDR3: TGTGCCACCACGGACAGGGGTGAGGGCGAGCAGTACTTC. Its translation is CATTDRGEGEQYF. The V and J genes are TRBV19 and TRBJ2-7; 9 bases agree with TRBD1. V lost 10 bases, J lost 6 bases, and 10 bases stayed unmatched. The germline gives CDR1 LNHDA, CDR2 SQIVND (reference sequence). This CDR3 spans 13 amino acids.

The chain has TRBV7-2 and TRBJ1-1, with TRBD1 as a possible D gene (6 bases). The germline gives CDR1 SGHTA, CDR2 FQGNSA. Deletions cut 4 bases from V and 1 base from J, with 10 bases between. The CDR3 is 14 residues long. The CDR3 reads CASSSGRGNTEAFF. Written as DNA, the CDR3 is TGTGCCAGCAGCTCGGGCAGGGGGAACACTGAAGCTTTCTTT.

The genes are TRBV29-1 and TRBJ1-1; weak D call: TRBD1 (6 bases). The CDR3 totals 12 residues. V was clipped by 4 bases and J by 11 bases, with 17 bases between them. Germline CDR1 reads SQVTM; CDR2 reads ANQGSEA. CDR3 nucleotides: TGCAGCGTTGCCCCAGGCGACAGGCTTGCTTTCTTT. Its protein is CSVAPGDRLAFF.

V is TRBV2 and J is TRBJ2-1; D ambiguous. Deletions cut 7 bases from V and 4 bases from J, with 14 bases between. Germline V gives CDR1 SNHLY, CDR2 FYNNEI. CDR3 length: 14 residues. This chain's CDR3 is CASTATRAYNEQFF. DNA for the CDR3: TGTGCCAGCACCGCGACAAGGGCTTACAATGAGCAGTTCTTC.

The CDR3 loop reads CASSTRLAGGELFF. The CDR3 region has the DNA TGTGCCAGCAGCACCCGACTAGCTGGGGGGGAGCTGTTTTTT. The chain joins TRBV7-3 to TRBJ2-2, with 7 bases aligning to TRBD2. CDR1 is SGHTA, CDR2 FQGTGA, per germline. The V gene end was trimmed by 5 bases and the J gene end by 8 bases; junction bases not matched to a gene: 8. This CDR3 has 14 amino acids.

This rearrangement joins TRBV6-5 to TRBJ2-7; D uncertain. Trimming removed 3 bases at V and 6 bases at J, with 6 bases between. This CDR3 spans 11 amino acids. Germline lookup yields CDR1 MNHEY and CDR2 SVGAGI. The CDR3 sequence: CASSYYSEQYF. CDR3 nucleotides: TGTGCCAGCAGTTATTACTCCGAGCAGTACTTC.

This sequence joins TRBV11-2 and TRBJ2-3; 10 nucleotides agree with TRBD2. The CDR3 extends over 14 amino acids. After removal of 1 base from V and 14 bases from J, the junction contained 9 bases not matched to a gene. Looked up from germline, CDR1 is SGHAT and CDR2 is FQNNGV. In DNA, the CDR3 is TGTGCCAGCAGCTTAGGCCTAGCGGGAGCCCGGCGGTATTTT. This sequence encodes CASSLGLAGARRYF. The full variable domain, with the rest looked up from reference TRBV11-2 and TRBJ2-3, is EAGVAQSPRYKIIEKRQSVAFWCNPISGHATLYWYQQILGQGPKLLIQFQNNGVVDDSQLPKDRFSAERLKGVDSTLKIQPAKLEDSAVYLCASSLGLAGARRYFGPGTRLTVL.